The present entry profiles one TCR beta chain with its context. This sample is part of a study of shared clonotypes between healthy human individuals. This CDR3 region has 13 residues. With 5 bases removed from V and 4 bases from J, the gap between germline ends came to 11 bases. Germline assignment: CDR1 WNHNN and CDR2 SYGVQD (reference sequence). Sequencing was performed with immunoSEQ multiplex PCR; in TCRdb, only in-frame clones are kept and a portion is missing. Of 2 million to 2.5 million clones listed, under 97% are singletons. The V and J genes are TRBV10-1 and TRBJ2-5, with a weak D call TRBD1 (5 bases). The sequenced material came from naive CD4+ T cells sorted from blood. Subset meaning: CD45RA+ positively selected. The TCR was taken from a man younger than 35 in good health. The CDR3 DNA sequence: TGCGCCAGCAGTTTGGGTCAGGGAGAGACCCAGTACTTC. Translating gives CASSLGQGETQYF.